This T cell receptor (beta chain) was observed in a study of beta chain features in type 1 diabetes. Points from the study as a whole: When VDJ junctions were examined, type 1 diabetes patients showed fewer insertions and more deletions. In all four CD4+ subsets, TCRB CDR3 length was significantly, moderately reduced in type 1 diabetes. Among patients, naive, central memory and Treg TCRB repertoires appeared more similar than among healthy donors.

As regards this clone: Its target is not known. This sample includes further DNA sequences coding for the same CDR3.

Germline V lookup: CDR1 SEHNR, CDR2 FQNEAQ (reference sequence). The CDR3 is 12 residues long. V was cut by 5 bases and J by 3 bases, with 8 bases left in between. Sequenced material consisted of expressed TCRB transcripts (all of the isolated RNA was reverse transcribed). Libraries were prepared by immunoSEQ multiplex PCR; TCRdb keeps only in-frame clonotypes and omits some of them. The sample lists 250,000 to 350,000 clones, roughly an eighth occurring once. Sequencing was carried out using naive CD4+ T cells from blood. This TCR was sampled from a man aged 30-40 years with type 1 diabetes. This rearrangement joins TRBV7-9 to TRBJ2-7, with D possibly being TRBD1 (5 bases). CDR3 sequence: CASSPTGYEQYF. Written as DNA, the CDR3 is TGTGCCAGCAGCCCTACAGGCTACGAGCAGTACTTC.